The entry below describes one T cell receptor (beta chain). Its antigen is not identified. This entry belongs to a study of T cells in Graves' hyperthyroidism and ophthalmopathy. The CDR3 regions of TCR beta were amplified from RNA transcripts. During a first-round RT-PCR of the TCR CDR3, the HTBI primer set was used. TCRdb called the multiplex PCR reads again in MiXCR, with one record for every CDR3 protein. The table records 250,000 to 300,000 distinct CDR3 sequences, approximately 18% of them present only once. Findings of the study overall: Ophthalmopathy was identified by the model a median about 6 months ahead of onset.

The TCR was taken from a man aged 45-65 years with Graves' ophthalmopathy. The sample comprised blood.

The CDR3 sequence: CASSVGSGQRNRNQPQHF. The CDR3 DNA reads TGTGCCAGTAGTGTCGGCTCGGGACAGAGAAACCGAAATCAGCCCCAGCATTTT. This sequence joins TRBV19 and TRBJ1-5; 7 bases agree with TRBD1. This CDR3 spans 18 amino acids. Looked up from germline, CDR1 is LNHDA and CDR2 is SQIVND (reference sequence). V dropped 5 bases and J dropped 4; count of bases not matched to a gene: 17.